What follows is one T cell receptor beta chain and its context. These data are taken from a study of T cell responses to AZD1222 COVID-19 vaccine. CDR3 length: 16 residues. V lost 3 bases to trimming and J lost 8 bases; unmatched junction nucleotides: 10. Germline V gene sequence: CDR1 MNHEY, CDR2 SVGAGI. The repertoire was sequenced with immunoSEQ multiplex PCR; TCRdb's copy has only in-frame clones and lacks some. The sample lists 100,000 to 150,000 clones, around nine tenths occurring once. The source is an adult in good health. The J gene is TRBJ1-6, the V gene TRBV6-5, with TRBD1 matching 7 bases. The source was peripheral blood, collected on day 0 of AZD1222 vaccination. The CDR3 coding sequence is TGTGCCAGCAGTTATTCACTACGACAGGGAGATTCACCCCTCCACTTT. Translating it yields CASSYSLRQGDSPLHF.